This T cell receptor beta chain derives from a study of T cells after yellow fever vaccination. Study results and caveats: The presence of abundant clonotypes contaminating from the bulk population was possible in FACS-sorted repertoires. Post-booster samples contained most primary-vaccination clones (approximately 96% CD4, approximately 88% CD8).

This clonotype showed up just a few times. Its antigen is not identified. As TCR cDNA was made by 5'RACE template switching, a universal primer site and UMIs were added. TCRdb independently ran MiXCR on the 5' RACE reads; one entry per CDR3 protein. The sample lists about 320,000 distinct CDR3 sequences; approximately 12% were seen once. The sample here was CD4+ T cells sorted from PBMCs, taken 15 days after the yellow fever booster vaccination. The receptor's source is a man between 18 and 29 years old who received the YFV17D yellow fever vaccine.

DNA for the CDR3: TGTGCCAGCAGTCATCACCCGCTTGGGGTCACCGGGGAGCTGTTTTTT. Protein sequence: CASSHHPLGVTGELFF. The gene calls are TRBV28 and TRBJ2-2; no definite D call. Trimming removed 5 bases from V and 4 bases from J, with 17 bases in between. From germline, CDR1 is MDHEN and CDR2 SYDVKM. The CDR3 consists of 16 residues. Based on the CDR3 plus reference TRBV28 and TRBJ2-2, the full variable domain is DVKVTQSSRYLVKRTGEKVFLECVQDMDHENMFWYRQDPGLGLRLIYFSYDVKMKEKGDIPEGYSVSREKKERFSLILESASTNQTSMYLCASSHHPLGVTGELFFGEGSRLTVL.